A single sample gave rise to the 21 T cell receptor beta chains below, sequenced in a study of naive and memory T cell subsets. Study-wide findings and caveats: A few larger clonotypes appeared in naive repertoires, especially CD8, possibly memory cells re-expressing CD45RA.

No antigen has been identified for these receptors. The beta constant-region primer was an equimolar mix of two oligonucleotides covering TRBC1 and TRBC2. Ligated cDNA was amplified by four rounds of PCR with nested alpha and beta constant-region primers and SP2. A single record per CDR3 protein comes from TCRdb applying MiXCR to the UMI-ligation and nested PCR reads. This repertoire shows tens of thousands of distinct CDR3 sequences, about 11% found once; its top ten account for approximately 0.14%. Sequencing used naive CD4+ T cells from blood. The receptors come from a human donor in good health.

Turning to this clonotype: Given the absence of the conserved phenylalanine or tryptophan at the CDR3 end, a read error is likely. The chain couples TRBV12-3 or TRBV12-4 to TRBJ2-7; 9 bases are shared with TRBD1. V lost 2 bases and J lost 3; bases outside the gene matches: 5. The CDR3 is 15 amino acids. The CDR3 region is CASSLFGTGHYEQYY. CDR3 coding DNA: TGTGCCAGCAGTTTATTTGGGACAGGGCACTACGAGCAGTACTAC.

Many counts were recorded for this clonotype. CDR3 sequence reads: CASSYAYDRGADTQYF. The CDR3 DNA reads TGTGCCAGCAGTTACGCCTACGACAGGGGGGCGGATACGCAGTATTTT. The chain uses TRBV6-6 and TRBJ2-3, with 9 positions matching TRBD1. Germline loops: CDR1 MNHNY, CDR2 SVGAGI (reference sequence). The CDR3 runs 16 residues. V shed 2 bases and J 6 bases; nucleotides not matched to a gene: 9.

The V gene is TRBV20-1, the J gene TRBJ1-1; no firm D call. Trimming removed 3 bases at V and 4 bases at J, with 6 bases between. CDR3 length: 11 amino acids. Germline V gene data show CDR1 as DFQATT and CDR2 as SNEGSKA (reference sequence). CDR3 in amino acids: CSARDGTEAFF. The DNA for the CDR3 is TGCAGTGCTAGGGACGGCACTGAAGCTTTCTTT.

The chain is built from TRBV12-3 or TRBV12-4 and TRBJ2-1; D is unclear. The ends were cut back, 0 bases at V and 8 bases at J, with 17 bases in the middle. The length of the CDR3 is 16 residues. The CDR3 nucleotides read TGTGCCAGCAGTTTAGCCCTCATTTTATCTGACCATGAGCAGTTCTTC. Protein product: CASSLALILSDHEQFF.

A few counts support this clonotype. V and J are TRBV18 and TRBJ2-7; a weak D match, TRBD2 (5 bases). Per germline, CDR1 KGHSH and CDR2 LQKENI. V lost 5 bases and J 0 bases, leaving 14 bases between the germline ends. The CDR3 loop spans 15 amino acids. This chain's CDR3 is CASSSFPGSSYEQYF. In nucleotides, the CDR3 is TGTGCCAGCTCATCATTCCCGGGGAGCTCCTACGAGCAGTACTTC.

The V and J genes are TRBV6-1 and TRBJ2-5; no clear D. This CDR3 has 13 amino acids. Germline values: CDR1 MNHNS, CDR2 SASEGT. With 1 base removed from V and 5 bases from J, the gap between germline ends came to 8 bases. CDR3 sequence reads: CASSEVIDETQYF. The CDR3 DNA sequence: TGTGCCAGCAGTGAAGTGATAGACGAGACCCAGTACTTC.

At least ten counts were recorded for this clonotype. The V and J genes are TRBV19 and TRBJ2-7; TRBD1 might be the D (6 bases). V was clipped by 6 bases and J by 5 bases, with 14 bases between them. Germline CDR1 LNHDA, CDR2 SQIVND (reference sequence). This CDR3 comprises 13 residues. The CDR3 here is CASSATGIHEQYF. CDR3 bases: TGTGCCAGTAGCGCGACAGGCATCCACGAGCAGTACTTC.

This clonotype was seen at least ten times. The chain carries TRBV29-1 and TRBJ2-2; D possibly corresponds to TRBD2 (7 bases). V was trimmed by 4 bases and J by 5 bases, leaving 11 bases between them. CDR1 SQVTM and CDR2 ANQGSEA come from the germline V gene. CDR3 size: 13 residues. CDR3 region: CSVGGGQTGELFF. The CDR3 nucleotides are TGCAGCGTTGGGGGGGGACAAACCGGGGAGCTGTTTTTT.

The chain is built from TRBV20-1 and TRBJ1-2, with D unresolved. Trimming pared 0 bases from V and 5 bases from J, leaving 10 bases between. CDR3 size: 13 residues. Germline V gene lookup returns CDR1 DFQATT and CDR2 SNEGSKA (reference sequence). CDR3 in amino acids: CSARDRTVYGYTF. The CDR3 DNA reads as TGCAGTGCTAGAGACCGGACCGTTTATGGCTACACCTTC.

CDR3 residues: CASSKRQTPNYGYTF. CDR3 coding DNA: TGCGCCAGCAGCAAGCGACAGACCCCTAACTATGGCTACACCTTC. V and J are TRBV5-1 and TRBJ1-2; the D gene is possibly TRBD1 (5 bases). The germline CDR1 and CDR2 sequences are SGHRS and YFSETQ. The CDR3 is 15 amino acids. V was shortened by 4 bases and J by 0 bases, with 13 bases between the two germline ends.

This clonotype was found a few times. This CDR3 reads CASSLDDAGSYEQYF. CDR3 bases: TGTGCCAGCAGCTTAGATGACGCAGGCTCCTACGAGCAGTACTTC. V usage is TRBV7-9 and J usage is TRBJ2-7; no firm D call. Germline CDR1 reads SEHNR; CDR2 reads FQNEAQ (reference sequence). The germline V and J ends were trimmed by 1 base and 0 bases, with 10 bases remaining between them. CDR3 size: 15 residues.

This clonotype was counted at least ten times. V gene TRBV20-1 combines with J gene TRBJ2-2; 10 nucleotides agree with TRBD2. V lost 0 bases and J lost 7; bases outside the gene matches: 5. CDR1 and CDR2 (germline): DFQATT, SNEGSKA (reference sequence). CDR3 length: 15 amino acids. The CDR3 sequence: CSARDSGRTGGELFF. The CDR3 DNA sequence: TGCAGTGCTAGAGATAGCGGGAGGACTGGCGGGGAGCTGTTTTTT.

This clonotype was seen a handful of times. The chain employs TRBV7-2 and TRBJ1-2; 7 nucleotides match TRBD1. The V and J ends lost 4 bases and 8 bases, in that order; junction bases with no gene match: 10. Germline CDR1 and CDR2: SGHTA and FQGNSA. The CDR3 totals 14 residues. The CDR3 reads CASSYFQGVWGYTF. The CDR3 DNA reads as TGTGCCAGCAGCTATTTTCAGGGGGTGTGGGGCTACACCTTC.

This clonotype was observed at least ten times. The chain carries TRBV19 and TRBJ1-5; 8 bases fit TRBD1. The V gene's germline CDR1 is LNHDA and CDR2 SQIVND (reference sequence). V gave up 5 bases and J gave up 1 base; unmatched junction bases: 4. The CDR3 has 15 amino acids. In nucleotides, the CDR3 is TGTGCCAGTAGTCAACAGGGGGTGAGCAATCAGCCCCAGCATTTT. As protein: CASSQQGVSNQPQHF. Using reference TRBV19 and TRBJ1-5 for the parts outside the CDR3, the full variable domain is DGGITQSPKYLFRKEGQNVTLSCEQNLNHDAMYWYRQDPGQGLRLIYYSQIVNDFQKGDIAEGYSVSREKKESFPLTVTSAQKNPTAFYLCASSQQGVSNQPQHFGDGTRLSIL.

This clonotype was counted at least ten times. J is TRBJ2-1 and V is TRBV12-3 or TRBV12-4, with D uncertain. The CDR3 runs to 13 residues. The V end lost 6 bases, the J end lost 4 bases, and 10 bases lay between the germline ends. The CDR3 here is CASSHGRYNEQFF. The CDR3 DNA sequence: TGTGCCAGCAGCCACGGACGATACAATGAGCAGTTCTTC.

This clonotype turned up a few times. The chain is built from TRBV20-1 and TRBJ2-7, with D possibly TRBD1 on 5 matching bases. CDR1 is DFQATT and CDR2 is SNEGSKA in the germline V gene (reference sequence). The V and J ends lost 6 bases and 2 bases respectively, with 11 bases between them. CDR3 length: 12 residues. The CDR3 is CSAQRGPYEQYF. The CDR3 DNA follows: TGCAGTGCGCAAAGGGGCCCCTACGAGCAGTACTTC.

The V and J genes are TRBV29-1 and TRBJ2-5; D gene unclear. V was clipped by 7 bases and J by 5 bases, with 8 bases between them. The CDR3 length is 10 residues. Germline V CDR1 and CDR2: SQVTM, ANQGSEA. DNA of the CDR3: TGCAGCGCGCGGACGGAGACCCAGTACTTC. Its protein product is CSARTETQYF.

The CDR3 DNA reads TGTGCCAGCAGTTACTCAGGGGGGGGGCCCCAGCATTTT. Translated: CASSYSGGGPQHF. The chain is built from TRBV6-2 or TRBV6-3 and TRBJ1-5; D is possibly TRBD1 (6 bases). This CDR3 comprises 13 residues. Trimming left V 0 bases short and J 9 bases short, with 9 bases between. CDR1 MNHEY and CDR2 SVGEGT come from the germline V gene.

This clonotype was picked up many times. The rearrangement joins TRBV6-2 or TRBV6-3 to TRBJ2-7; TRBD1 or TRBD2 may be the D gene (5 bases each). Trimming took off 6 bases at V and 2 bases at J, with 20 bases between the two ends. Germline values: CDR1 MNHEY, CDR2 SVGEGT. The CDR3 sequence is 16 residues long. This CDR3 reads CASSKTSGTAAYEQYF. For the CDR3, the DNA is TGTGCCAGCAGCAAAACCTCCGGGACGGCCGCCTACGAGCAGTACTTC.

The chain couples TRBV20-1 to TRBJ2-3; no firm D call. Trimming took 3 bases from V and 4 from J, leaving 5 bases between them. The CDR3 consists of 11 residues. Germline CDR1 is DFQATT and CDR2 is SNEGSKA (reference sequence). The CDR3 coding sequence is TGCAGTGCTAGTTTCCCAGATACGCAGTATTTT. Its protein product is CSASFPDTQYF.

This clonotype occurred a few times. The V gene is TRBV12-3 or TRBV12-4, the J gene TRBJ1-2; no firm D call. The CDR3 totals 12 residues. Trimming left V 4 bases short and J 4 bases short, with 7 bases between. For the CDR3, the DNA is TGTGCCAGCAGTTCACGGATCTATGGCTACACCTTC. It encodes CASSSRIYGYTF.